This TCR beta chain was profiled in a study of blood T cell repertoires in COVID-19. Overall study context: Specimens from acute and convalescent COVID-19 originated in the United States, Italy and Spain. Sources were T cells, B-cell-depleted T cells, or PBMCs; the material itself was cDNA or gDNA.

The V and J ends lost 2 bases and 5 bases, in that order; junction bases with no gene match: 7. Germline CDR1 KGHDR, CDR2 SFDVKD. There are 15 residues in the CDR3. Original data processing: Cell counts per sample came from amplifying reference gene primers. Assay: immunoSEQ multiplex PCR; the TCRdb copy retains only in-frame clones and omits some. For V, J and clone size, that table is used; D and trimming come from the DNA. The sample gives just under 95,000 clones, roughly 80% of which show up once; 15% to 20% is in the top ten. The chain combines TRBV24-1 with TRBJ2-7; 8 positions match TRBD1. This clonotype was sampled from a human donor in a cohort sampled during active COVID-19. Sequencing was done on a sample of peripheral blood. The CDR3, as DNA: TGTGCCACCAGTGATTCTGGCAGGGGGCTCGACGAGCAGTACTTC. It yields the protein CATSDSGRGLDEQYF.